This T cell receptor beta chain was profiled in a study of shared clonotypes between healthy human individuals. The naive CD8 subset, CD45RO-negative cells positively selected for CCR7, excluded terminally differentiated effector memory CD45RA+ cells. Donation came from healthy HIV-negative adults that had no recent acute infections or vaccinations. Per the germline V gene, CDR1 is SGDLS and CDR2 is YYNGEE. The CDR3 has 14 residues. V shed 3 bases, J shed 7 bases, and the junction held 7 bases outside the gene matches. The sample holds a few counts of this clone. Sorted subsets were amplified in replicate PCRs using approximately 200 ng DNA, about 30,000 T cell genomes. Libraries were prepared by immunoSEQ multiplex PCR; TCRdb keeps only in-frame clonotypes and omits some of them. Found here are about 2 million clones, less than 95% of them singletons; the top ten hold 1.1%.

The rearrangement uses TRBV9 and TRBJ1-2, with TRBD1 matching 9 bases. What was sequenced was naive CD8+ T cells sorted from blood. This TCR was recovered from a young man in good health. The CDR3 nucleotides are TGTGCCAGCAGCGCACAACAGGGGGCAGGTGGCTACACCTTC. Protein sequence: CASSAQQGAGGYTF.